Listed below are T cell receptor beta chains from one sample, sequenced in a study of neoadjuvant anti-PD-1 for oral cavity cancer. Sequencing used immunoSEQ multiplex PCR; TCRdb keeps in-frame clones, though not all of them. The sample consists of approximately 16,000 clones, 35% to 40% of them appearing once. Here the sequenced sample was tumor tissue, taken after nivolumab (anti-PD-1) treatment. These receptors were taken from a person between 40 and 85 years old with oral cavity squamous cell carcinoma. The CDR3 runs from the conserved cysteine through the conserved F or W. A D gene is named only where the DNA matches it firmly. Rows give clone size only sometimes, using once, few, many, or a class for an expanded clone.

TRBJ2-5,TRBD1,TRBV10-3,.,CAISVGQAGTQYF,TGTGCCATCAGTGTGGGACAGGCCGGGACCCAGTACTTC
TRBJ2-1,TRBD2,TRBV11-2,.,CASRGGGSSYNEQFF,TGTGCCAGCAGAGGCGGGGGGAGCTCCTACAATGAGCAGTTCTTC
TRBJ2-6,.,TRBV6-1,few,CASAPTRANNVLTF,TGTGCCAGCGCCCCGACCCGGGCCAACAACGTCCTGACTTTC
TRBJ2-6,.,TRBV6-5,.,CASRGGGTGANVLTF,TGTGCCAGCAGGGGGGGCGGCACTGGGGCCAACGTCCTGACTTTC
TRBJ1-1,.,TRBV7-9,many,CASSLNTEAFF,TGTGCCAGCAGCTTGAACACTGAAGCTTTCTTT
TRBJ1-3,.,TRBV7-6,few,CASSETLSGKGNTIYF,TGTGCCAGCAGCGAGACCTTGTCGGGGAAGGGAAACACCATATATTTT
TRBJ2-2,.,TRBV11-1,few,CASSTRQPNTGELFF,TGTGCCAGCAGCACCCGACAGCCGAACACCGGGGAGCTGTTTTTT
TRBJ2-3,.,TRBV6-1,.,CASSETWADTQYF,TGTGCCAGCAGTGAAACGTGGGCAGATACGCAGTATTTT
TRBJ1-5,.,TRBV6-6,few,CASTLPGVNQPQHF,TGTGCCAGCACCCTACCGGGGGTGAATCAGCCCCAGCATTTT
TRBJ1-1,.,TRBV27,few,CASSQQAWGIEAFF,TGTGCCAGCAGTCAACAGGCCTGGGGGATCGAAGCTTTCTTT